Described below is a single T cell receptor beta chain sequence and its context. Its antigen target is currently unknown. Instrument used: NextSeq 550. The Human TCR Profiling Kit (MiLaboratory) was used to prepare UMI-labeled 5' RACE TRB cDNA libraries. The full amount of extracted RNA was used for cDNA synthesis, and the full amount of resulting cDNA was used for PCR amplification. Libraries were prepared in parallel with an identical number of PCR cycles. Turning to the authors' computational methods: About 53,000 +/- 9,400 unique UMI-labeled TRB cDNA molecules per library were extracted with MIGEC and MiXCR, with at least two reads per UMI required. An average of around 40,000 +/- 10,000 functional in-frame TRB CDR3 nucleotide clonotypes without stop codons was found per library. Diversity metrics, including normalized Shannon-Wiener and Chao1, were computed in VDJtools after downsampling to 5000 UMI-labeled TRB molecules per sample. Clonotype-size-weighted physicochemical properties of the central five CDR3 residues (interaction energy, strength, volume and Kidera factor 4) were computed in VDJtools. TCRdb reprocessed the reads, reporting each CDR3 protein sequence once and no DNA. The authors' filters were not applied to this entry. This sample's table carries about 9,000 distinct CDR3 sequences. The ten largest make up roughly 1.9% of the sample.

For every CD8+ T cell subset, under 350,000 cells were flow-sorted straight into RLT lysis buffer, and each subset was sorted in triplicate. To exclude memory contaminants, naive CD8+ T cells were stringently defined as CD45RO-CCR7+CD27+CD95-. Peripheral blood mononuclear cells were isolated from buffy coats by standard density gradient centrifugation. A FACSAria III was used to flow-sort naive CXCR3-negative and CXCR3-positive CD8+ T cells. Total RNA was extracted from sorted cells with an RNeasy Mini Kit. This sample is part of a study of CXCR3-negative and CXCR3-positive naive CD8 T cells (dated by TCRdb to about 2019). For context, the study as a whole: Roughly 150 million TRB reads were obtained in total, roughly 1.5 +/- 0.3 million reads per library. Diversity and physicochemical repertoire analyses were performed on around 10 donors pooled from two independent experiments. The TRBV-TRBJ cluster analysis covered naive subsets from roughly 5 donors and memory cells from 3 donors. The research as a whole found: TRB CDR3s from CXCR3-positive naive cells showed higher hydrophobicity (lower Kidera factor 4), lower energy, and higher strength and volume indices than CXCR3-negative naive cells. Both naive subsets had comparably high repertoire diversity, while memory CD8+ T cells had much lower repertoire diversity. Freshly isolated PBMCs were used for most assays because CXCR3 expression went down partially after cryopreservation. Within the same donor, TRBV-TRBJ usage looked similar between naive CXCR3-negative and CXCR3-positive cells, but memory cells had distinct patterns. Because surface CD5, which is linked to self-reactivity in mice, was comparable between the naive subsets, TCR interaction strength was also inferred from TRB CDR3 physicochemical properties.

CDR1 and CDR2 were assigned from the germline V gene as ENHRY and SYGVKD. The CDR3 measures 15 amino acids from cysteine to phenylalanine. Nucleotide data are not available. In this chain, TRBV10-3 is recombined with TRBJ2-7; no DNA is available, so the TRBD2 call from TCRdb remains unchecked. The receptor was derived from a human donor in good health. Some clones in this sample may be carry-over from other donors' samples. The sample was naive CXCR3- CD8+ T cells from blood. The cell subset or site tag for this specimen amounts to: CD45RO-CCR7+CD27+CD95- naive CD8+ T cells lacking CXCR3 (TNR3-). The CDR3 here reads CAISDLPSGDYEQYF.